This passage covers 21 T cell receptor beta chains from one sample sequenced in a study of T cell responses to AZD1222 COVID-19 vaccine. The data were produced by immunoSEQ multiplex PCR, yet TCRdb's version contains in-frame clones alone and is incomplete. The sample contains some 150,000 clones, approximately 94% of which appear only once. Source: peripheral blood, taken on day 0 of AZD1222 vaccination. The source is an adult in good health.

The chain couples TRBV18 to TRBJ1-1; the D is unclear. The CDR3 loop spans 13 amino acids. Germline-derived CDR1 and CDR2 are KGHSH and LQKENI. The ends were cut back, 6 bases at V and 4 bases at J, with 12 bases in the middle. The CDR3 spells CASSPRIGTEAFF. The CDR3 nucleotides read TGTGCCAGCTCCCCGCGGATAGGCACTGAAGCTTTCTTT.

The chain couples TRBV6-5 to TRBJ1-6; TRBD1 might be the D (5 bases). The CDR3 contains 14 residues. Germline V CDR1 and CDR2: MNHEY, SVGAGI. Trimming pared 10 bases from V and 6 bases from J, leaving 16 bases between. CDR3 residues: CAISTTGPNSPLHF. The CDR3 DNA reads as TGTGCCATAAGTACAACGGGGCCTAATTCACCCCTCCACTTT.

This sequence joins TRBV7-2 and TRBJ1-3; D call uncertain. CDR3 length: 13 residues. From germline, CDR1 is SGHTA and CDR2 FQGNSA. V shed 4 bases and J shed 4 bases, with 8 bases lying between them. CDR3 sequence reads: CASSWGGGNTIYF. The CDR3 bases are TGTGCCAGCAGCTGGGGAGGAGGAAACACCATATATTTT.

This clone has more than one count but fewer than ten. This sequence joins TRBV2 and TRBJ2-2; D is unclear. CDR3 length equals 14 residues. Germline V CDR1 and CDR2: SNHLY, FYNNEI. Deletions cut 5 bases from V and 3 bases from J, with 10 bases between. The CDR3 region is CASSTTWDTGELFF. Written as DNA, the CDR3 is TGTGCCAGCAGTACCACATGGGACACCGGGGAGCTGTTTTTT.

The chain combines TRBV27 with TRBJ2-1, with 8 positions matching TRBD2. V lost 1 base, J lost 0 bases, and 14 bases stayed unmatched. The CDR3 consists of 20 residues. The V gene's germline CDR1 is MNHEY and CDR2 SMNVEV (reference sequence). CDR3 sequence: CASSLWSPKERGSSYNEQFF. CDR3 nucleotides: TGTGCCAGCAGTTTATGGTCCCCTAAGGAGCGGGGGAGCTCCTACAATGAGCAGTTCTTC.

A single count supports this clone. CDR3 sequence (DNA): TGTGCCACCAGTGTCCATAGATTGTTCCCTCCGGGTGAGCAGTACTTC. Translated: CATSVHRLFPPGEQYF. V gene TRBV24-1 combines with J gene TRBJ2-7; D unclear. Germline-derived CDR1 and CDR2 are KGHDR and SFDVKD. V shed 5 bases and J shed 7 bases, with 23 bases lying between them. The CDR3 is made up of 16 amino acids.

J is TRBJ1-3 and V is TRBV7-9; D unresolved. V was shortened by 1 base and J by 4 bases, with 5 bases between the two germline ends. Per germline, CDR1 SEHNR and CDR2 FQNEAQ (reference sequence). The CDR3 spans 13 residues. Here the CDR3 reads CASSLVLGNTIYF. CDR3 bases: TGTGCCAGCAGCTTAGTTCTGGGAAACACCATATATTTT.

CDR3 region: CASSRTGDQPQHF. CDR3 in DNA: TGTGCCAGCAGCCGAACAGGGGACCAGCCCCAGCATTTT. This sequence joins TRBV3-1 (or the pseudogene TRBV3-2) and TRBJ1-5; TRBD1 matches 7 bases. This CDR3 is 13 amino acids long. Germline V gene lookup returns CDR1 LGHDT and CDR2 YNNKEL (reference sequence). The V segment lost 4 bases and the J segment 7 bases; nucleotides outside the gene matches: 4.

This sequence joins TRBV19 and TRBJ2-2; no clear D gene. The germline gives CDR1 LNHDA, CDR2 SQIVND (reference sequence). V dropped 5 bases and J dropped 1 base, with 14 bases sitting between them. This CDR3 comprises 16 residues. CDR3 amino acids: CASSFSSGLNTGELFF. Written as DNA, the CDR3 is TGTGCCAGTAGTTTTTCATCGGGCCTGAACACCGGGGAGCTGTTTTTT.

V and J are TRBV20-1 and TRBJ2-5, with 7 bases matching TRBD1. The CDR3 spans 11 residues. The germline CDR1 and CDR2 sequences are DFQATT and SNEGSKA (reference sequence). V lost 4 bases to trimming and J lost 5 bases; unmatched junction nucleotides: 1. CDR3 coding DNA: TGCAGTGCTACCAGGGGGGAGACCCAGTACTTC. It is translated as CSATRGETQYF.

The chain combines TRBV5-5 with TRBJ2-2; 7 positions agree with TRBD2. The CDR3 loop spans 16 amino acids. CDR1 SGHKS and CDR2 YYEKEE come from the germline V gene (reference sequence). V dropped 3 bases and J dropped 0; count of bases not matched to a gene: 5. The CDR3 reads CASSWAGVPNTGELFF. In DNA form, the CDR3 reads TGTGCCAGCAGCTGGGCGGGGGTTCCGAACACCGGGGAGCTGTTTTTT.

CDR3 protein: CASSVEGREGNTEAFF. The CDR3 nucleotides read TGTGCCAGCAGCGTAGAAGGGAGGGAGGGGAACACTGAAGCTTTCTTT. The chain combines TRBV9 with TRBJ1-1; unclear D gene. This CDR3 contains 16 residues. Germline V CDR1 and CDR2: SGDLS, YYNGEE. With 0 bases removed from V and 1 base from J, the gap between germline ends came to 13 bases.

The chain employs TRBV7-2 and TRBJ2-1; 11 bases align to TRBD2. The CDR3 totals 15 residues. V was clipped by 5 bases and J by 7 bases; unmatched bases: 7. The germline gives CDR1 SGHTA, CDR2 FQGNSA. CDR3 DNA sequence: TGTGCCAGCAGCCTTACTAGCGGGAGCTTTAATGAGCAGTTCTTC. Translating it yields CASSLTSGSFNEQFF.

The chain recombines TRBV30 with TRBJ2-1, with D possibly matching TRBD1 (5 bases). Germline V gene lookup returns CDR1 GTSNPN and CDR2 SVGIG (reference sequence). Trimming took 2 bases from V and 0 from J, leaving 8 bases between them. CDR3 length: 14 residues. The chain's CDR3 is CAWSKGISYNEQFF. CDR3 coding DNA: TGTGCCTGGAGTAAGGGGATCTCCTACAATGAGCAGTTCTTC.

The genes are TRBV5-1 and TRBJ1-1, with 8 bases fitting TRBD1. V dropped 2 bases and J dropped 1; count of bases not matched to a gene: 1. This CDR3 has 14 amino acids. Germline loops: CDR1 SGHRS, CDR2 YFSETQ. The CDR3 DNA is TGCGCCAGCAGCTTCGACAGGGGGAACACTGAAGCTTTCTTT. Residues: CASSFDRGNTEAFF. The full variable domain, its missing parts supplied by reference TRBV5-1 and TRBJ1-1, is KAGVTQTPRYLIKTRGQQVTLSCSPISGHRSVSWYQQTPGQGLQFLFEYFSETQRNKGNFPGRFSGRQFSNSRSEMNVSTLELGDSALYLCASSFDRGNTEAFFGQGTRLTVV.

This clone appeared a single time. The rearrangement uses TRBV11-2 and TRBJ1-1; D gene ambiguous. The V end lost 2 bases, the J end lost 4 bases, and 8 bases lay between the germline ends. The germline V gene encodes CDR1 SGHAT and CDR2 FQNNGV. This CDR3 is built from 13 residues. The CDR3 here is CASSLLAGTEAFF. The CDR3 nucleotides are TGTGCCAGCAGCTTATTGGCAGGCACTGAAGCTTTCTTT.

The V and J genes are TRBV19 and TRBJ2-7, with D perhaps being TRBD1 or TRBD2 (5 bases each). Trimming removed 3 bases from V and 4 bases from J, with 16 bases in between. The CDR3 is made up of 15 amino acids. CDR1 and CDR2 (germline): LNHDA, SQIVND (reference sequence). The CDR3: CASSMGTASGYEQYF. DNA for the CDR3: TGTGCCAGTAGTATGGGGACGGCCAGTGGATACGAGCAGTACTTC.

The chain is built from TRBV6-5 and TRBJ1-2; D may be TRBD1 (5 bases). The CDR3 extends over 14 amino acids. The V gene lost 6 bases and the J gene lost 4 bases, with 15 bases spanning the gap. CDR1 is MNHEY, CDR2 SVGAGI, per germline. The CDR3 nucleotides are TGTGCCAGCAGCCGGTCGGGGACTATCTATGGCTACACCTTC. It encodes CASSRSGTIYGYTF.

The chain has TRBV5-6 and TRBJ2-5; D is perhaps TRBD1 (5 bases). The length of the CDR3 is 13 residues. The germline gives CDR1 SGHDT, CDR2 YYEEEE. Trimming removed 4 bases from V and 4 bases from J, with 11 bases in between. The CDR3 DNA sequence: TGTGCCAGCAGCACTCAGGGTGGAGAGACCCAGTACTTC. It codes for CASSTQGGETQYF.

The J gene is TRBJ2-2, the V gene TRBV5-5; TRBD1 aligns across 10 bases. The CDR3 totals 15 residues. The V gene's germline CDR1 is SGHKS and CDR2 YYEKEE (reference sequence). V was clipped by 4 bases and J by 7 bases; unmatched bases: 7. CDR3 nucleotide sequence: TGTGCCAGCAGCCGGCCAGGACAGGGGGGCGGGGAGCTGTTTTTT. Its translation is CASSRPGQGGGELFF.

V gene TRBV2 combines with J gene TRBJ1-4, with D unresolved. V was shortened by 4 bases and J by 0 bases, with 12 bases between the two germline ends. Germline V gives CDR1 SNHLY, CDR2 FYNNEI. CDR3 size: 16 residues. The CDR3 bases are TGTGCCAGCAGTGGCGTCCCTGGTGCAACTAATGAAAAACTGTTTTTT. It yields the protein CASSGVPGATNEKLFF.